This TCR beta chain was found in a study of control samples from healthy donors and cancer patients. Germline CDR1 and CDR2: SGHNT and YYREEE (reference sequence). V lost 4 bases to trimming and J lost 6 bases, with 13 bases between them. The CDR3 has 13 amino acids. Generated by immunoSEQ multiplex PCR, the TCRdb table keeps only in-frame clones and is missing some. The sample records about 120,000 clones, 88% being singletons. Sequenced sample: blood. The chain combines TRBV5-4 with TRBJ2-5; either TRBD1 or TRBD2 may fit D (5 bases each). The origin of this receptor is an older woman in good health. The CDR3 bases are TGTGCCAGCAGCCAGGGTGCGGGCCAGACCCAGTACTTC. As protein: CASSQGAGQTQYF.